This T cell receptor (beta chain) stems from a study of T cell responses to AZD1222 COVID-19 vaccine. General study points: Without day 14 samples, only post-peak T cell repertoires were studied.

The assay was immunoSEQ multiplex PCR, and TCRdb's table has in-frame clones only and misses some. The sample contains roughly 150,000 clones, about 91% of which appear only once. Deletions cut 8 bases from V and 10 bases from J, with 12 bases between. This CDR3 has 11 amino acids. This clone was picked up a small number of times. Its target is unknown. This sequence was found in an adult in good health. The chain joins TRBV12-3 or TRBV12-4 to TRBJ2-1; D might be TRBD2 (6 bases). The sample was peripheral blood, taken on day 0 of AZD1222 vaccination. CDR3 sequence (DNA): TGTGCCAGCGGCATAGCGGTGGAGCAGTTCTTC. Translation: CASGIAVEQFF.